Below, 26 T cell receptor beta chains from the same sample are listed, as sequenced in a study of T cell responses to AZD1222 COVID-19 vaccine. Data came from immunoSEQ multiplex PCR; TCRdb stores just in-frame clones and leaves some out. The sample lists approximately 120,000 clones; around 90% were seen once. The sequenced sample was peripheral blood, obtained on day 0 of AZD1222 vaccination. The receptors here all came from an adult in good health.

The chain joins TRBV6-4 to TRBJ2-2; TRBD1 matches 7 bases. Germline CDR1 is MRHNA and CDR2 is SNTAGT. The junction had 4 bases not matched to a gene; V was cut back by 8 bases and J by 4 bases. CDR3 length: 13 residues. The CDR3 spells CASGDSTTGELFF. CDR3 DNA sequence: TGTGCCAGCGGGGACAGTACCACCGGGGAGCTGTTTTTT.

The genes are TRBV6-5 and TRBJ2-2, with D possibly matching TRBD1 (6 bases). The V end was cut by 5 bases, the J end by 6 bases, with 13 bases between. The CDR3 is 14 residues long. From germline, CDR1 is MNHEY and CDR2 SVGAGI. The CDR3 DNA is TGTGCCAGCAGTATAAAACAGGGATCCGGGGAGCTGTTTTTT. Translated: CASSIKQGSGELFF.

This CDR3 is CASSTTGGHTEAFF. The CDR3 bases are TGTGCCAGCAGCACGACAGGTGGTCACACTGAAGCTTTCTTT. The chain joins TRBV6-2 or TRBV6-3 to TRBJ1-1; the D gene is possibly TRBD1 (6 bases). Trimming left V 6 bases short and J 3 bases short, with 14 bases between. Germline CDR1 is MNHEY and CDR2 is SVGEGT. The CDR3 is made up of 14 amino acids.

The CDR3 DNA is TGTGCCAGCAGTTTATCTAACTATGGCTACACCTTC. Its translation is CASSLSNYGYTF. The rearrangement links TRBV28 to TRBJ1-2; D unresolved. The CDR3 length is 12 residues. Trimming stripped 1 base from V and 0 bases from J, with 0 bases between. Germline lookup yields CDR1 MDHEN and CDR2 SYDVKM.

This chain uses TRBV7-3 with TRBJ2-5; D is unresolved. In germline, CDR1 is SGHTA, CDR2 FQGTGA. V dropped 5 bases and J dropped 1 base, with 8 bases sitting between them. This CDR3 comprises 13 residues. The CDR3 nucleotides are TGTGCCAGCAGCGCCTCTCTCCAAGAGACCCAGTACTTC. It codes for CASSASLQETQYF.

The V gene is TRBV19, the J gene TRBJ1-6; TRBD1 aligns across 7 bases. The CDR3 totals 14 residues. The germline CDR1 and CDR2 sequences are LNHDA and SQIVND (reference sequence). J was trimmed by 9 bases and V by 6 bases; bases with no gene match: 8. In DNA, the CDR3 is TGTGCCAGTAGAGAGGACAGGACGTTTTCACCCCTCCACTTT. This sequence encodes CASREDRTFSPLHF.

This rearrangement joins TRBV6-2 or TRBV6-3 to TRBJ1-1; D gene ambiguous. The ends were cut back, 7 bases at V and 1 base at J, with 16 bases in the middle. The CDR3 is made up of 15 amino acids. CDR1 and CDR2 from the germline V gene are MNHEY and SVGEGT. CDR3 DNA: TGTGCCAGCACCCCTTCGTCGGTCCCGAACACTGAAGCTTTCTTT. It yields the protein CASTPSSVPNTEAFF.

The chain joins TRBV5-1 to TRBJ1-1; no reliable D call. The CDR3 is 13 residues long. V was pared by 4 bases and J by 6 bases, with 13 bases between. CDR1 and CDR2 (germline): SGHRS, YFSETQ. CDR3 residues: CASSPYRGPEAFF. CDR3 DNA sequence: TGCGCCAGCAGCCCCTACCGGGGTCCTGAAGCTTTCTTT.

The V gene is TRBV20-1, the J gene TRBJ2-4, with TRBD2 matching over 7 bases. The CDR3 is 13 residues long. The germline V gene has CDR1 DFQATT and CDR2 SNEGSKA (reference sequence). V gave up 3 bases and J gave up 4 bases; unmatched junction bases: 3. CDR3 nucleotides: TGCAGTGCTAGTCGCGGGAGTAAAAACATTCAGTACTTC. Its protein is CSASRGSKNIQYF.

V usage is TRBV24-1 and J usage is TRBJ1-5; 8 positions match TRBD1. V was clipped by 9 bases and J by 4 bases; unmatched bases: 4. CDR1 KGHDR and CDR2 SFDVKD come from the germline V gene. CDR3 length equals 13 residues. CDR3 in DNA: TGTGCCACCGAACAGGGGGTGAATCAGCCCCAGCATTTT. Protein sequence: CATEQGVNQPQHF.

CDR3 region: CASSPTRISTDTQYF. Written as DNA, the CDR3 is TGTGCCAGCTCACCTACCAGGATTAGCACAGATACGCAGTATTTT. The rearrangement joins TRBV18 to TRBJ2-3, with unresolved D. Per the germline V gene, CDR1 is KGHSH and CDR2 is LQKENI. The CDR3 is 15 residues long. Trimming stripped 3 bases from V and 0 bases from J, with 10 bases between.

CDR3 in DNA: TGTGCCAGCAGTTTGGTTCGAGACAGGGCTAACTATGGCTACACCTTC. Encoded protein: CASSLVRDRANYGYTF. This chain uses TRBV27 with TRBJ1-2, with TRBD1 matching 7 bases. After removal of 3 bases from V and 0 bases from J, the junction contained 7 bases not matched to a gene. Germline values: CDR1 MNHEY, CDR2 SMNVEV (reference sequence). This CDR3 contains 16 residues.

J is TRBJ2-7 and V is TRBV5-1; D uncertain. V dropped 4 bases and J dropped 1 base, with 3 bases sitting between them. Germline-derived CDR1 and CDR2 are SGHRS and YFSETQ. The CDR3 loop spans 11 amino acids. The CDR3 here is CASSGSYEQYF. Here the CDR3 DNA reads TGCGCCAGCAGCGGATCCTACGAGCAGTACTTC.

The CDR3 bases are TGTGCCAGCAGCCGACAGACAGGGAACTATGGCTACACCTTC. Amino acid sequence: CASSRQTGNYGYTF. The chain recombines TRBV7-9 with TRBJ1-2, with 7 bases lining up with TRBD1. Germline V CDR1 and CDR2: SEHNR, FQNEAQ (reference sequence). The CDR3 has 14 amino acids. V shed 5 bases and J 2 bases; nucleotides not matched to a gene: 5.

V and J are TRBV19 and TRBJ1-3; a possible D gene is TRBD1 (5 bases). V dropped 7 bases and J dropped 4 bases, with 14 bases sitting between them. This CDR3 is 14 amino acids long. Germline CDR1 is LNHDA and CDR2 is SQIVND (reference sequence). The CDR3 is CASTKGDSGNTIYF. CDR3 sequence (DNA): TGTGCCAGTACCAAAGGGGACTCGGGAAACACCATATATTTT.

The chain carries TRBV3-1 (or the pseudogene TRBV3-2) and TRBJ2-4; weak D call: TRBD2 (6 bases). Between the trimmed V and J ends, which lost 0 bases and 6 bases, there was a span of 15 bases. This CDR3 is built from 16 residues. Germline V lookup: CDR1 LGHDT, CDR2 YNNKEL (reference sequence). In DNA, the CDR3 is TGTGCCAGCAGCCAAGAGACCGGGGGACCCATAAACATTCAGTACTTC. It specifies CASSQETGGPINIQYF.

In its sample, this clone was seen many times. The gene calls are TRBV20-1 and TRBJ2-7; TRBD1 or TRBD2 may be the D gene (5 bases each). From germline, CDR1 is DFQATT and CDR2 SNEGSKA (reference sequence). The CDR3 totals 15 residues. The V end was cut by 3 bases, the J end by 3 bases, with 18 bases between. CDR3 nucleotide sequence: TGCAGTGCTAGTTTAGGGGAGATCCCGAACTACGAGCAGTACTTC. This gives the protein CSASLGEIPNYEQYF.

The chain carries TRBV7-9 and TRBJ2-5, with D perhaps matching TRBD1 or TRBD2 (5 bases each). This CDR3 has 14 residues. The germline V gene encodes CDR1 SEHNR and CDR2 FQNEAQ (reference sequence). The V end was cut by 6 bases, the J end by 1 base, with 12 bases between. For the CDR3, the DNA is TGTGCCAGCAGGTTCCGGGGCCCCCAAGAGACCCAGTACTTC. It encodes CASRFRGPQETQYF.

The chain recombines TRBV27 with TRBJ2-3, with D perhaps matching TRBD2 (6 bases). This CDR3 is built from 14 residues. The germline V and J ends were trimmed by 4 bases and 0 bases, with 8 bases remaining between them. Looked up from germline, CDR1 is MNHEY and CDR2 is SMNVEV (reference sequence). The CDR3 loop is CASSSGGSTDTQYF. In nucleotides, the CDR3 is TGTGCCAGCAGTTCCGGGGGTAGCACAGATACGCAGTATTTT.

The CDR3 here is CASTEDRINYGYTF. The CDR3 DNA follows: TGTGCCAGCACCGAGGACAGAATTAACTATGGCTACACCTTC. This chain joins TRBV5-8 and TRBJ1-2; maybe TRBD1 (6 bases). The length of the CDR3 is 14 residues. The ends were cut back, 6 bases at V and 1 base at J, with 13 bases in the middle. Germline CDR1 reads SGHTS; CDR2 reads YDEGEE.

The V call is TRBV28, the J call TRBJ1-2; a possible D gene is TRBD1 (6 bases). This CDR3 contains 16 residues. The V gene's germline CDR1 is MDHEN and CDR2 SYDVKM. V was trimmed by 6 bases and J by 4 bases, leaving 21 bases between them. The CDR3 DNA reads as TGTGCCAGCAGCACCCGGTGGGGGGGCATTGTCTATGGCTACACCTTC. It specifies CASSTRWGGIVYGYTF.

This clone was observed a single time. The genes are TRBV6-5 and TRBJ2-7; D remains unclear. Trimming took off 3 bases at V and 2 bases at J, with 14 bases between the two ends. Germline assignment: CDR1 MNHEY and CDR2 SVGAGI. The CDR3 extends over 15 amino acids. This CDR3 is CASSYYGHRTYEQYF. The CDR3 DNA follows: TGTGCCAGCAGTTATTATGGGCACAGAACCTACGAGCAGTACTTC.

CDR3 protein: CASSQVRGVGNTIYF. DNA for the CDR3: TGTGCCAGCAGCCAAGTAAGGGGGGTAGGAAACACCATATATTTT. This chain links TRBV3-1 (or the pseudogene TRBV3-2) with TRBJ1-3, with D perhaps matching TRBD1 (6 bases). In germline, CDR1 is LGHDT, CDR2 YNNKEL (reference sequence). The CDR3 runs 15 residues. V was trimmed by 1 base and J by 4 bases, leaving 11 bases between them.

CDR3: CSVEERQPNTEAFF. CDR3 coding DNA: TGCAGCGTTGAAGAACGGCAGCCGAACACTGAAGCTTTCTTT. The gene calls are TRBV29-1 and TRBJ1-1; D not certain. The CDR3 extends over 14 amino acids. V was clipped by 0 bases and J by 1 base, with 9 bases between them. Looked up from germline, CDR1 is SQVTM and CDR2 is ANQGSEA.

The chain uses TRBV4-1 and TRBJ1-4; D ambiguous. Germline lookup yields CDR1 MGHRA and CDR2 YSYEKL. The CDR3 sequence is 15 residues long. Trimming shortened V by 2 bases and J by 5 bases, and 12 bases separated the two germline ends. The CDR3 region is CASSQYEGTNEKLFF. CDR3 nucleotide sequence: TGCGCCAGCAGCCAATACGAGGGCACCAATGAAAAACTGTTTTTT.

The CDR3: CATSRGVTSTSTDTQYF. The CDR3 DNA reads TGTGCCACCAGCAGAGGTGTGACGTCCACTAGCACAGATACGCAGTATTTT. The rearrangement links TRBV15 to TRBJ2-3, with D hard to call. Trimming removed 1 base at V and 0 bases at J, with 14 bases between. Per germline, CDR1 LNHNV and CDR2 YYDKDF (reference sequence). The CDR3 is made up of 17 amino acids.